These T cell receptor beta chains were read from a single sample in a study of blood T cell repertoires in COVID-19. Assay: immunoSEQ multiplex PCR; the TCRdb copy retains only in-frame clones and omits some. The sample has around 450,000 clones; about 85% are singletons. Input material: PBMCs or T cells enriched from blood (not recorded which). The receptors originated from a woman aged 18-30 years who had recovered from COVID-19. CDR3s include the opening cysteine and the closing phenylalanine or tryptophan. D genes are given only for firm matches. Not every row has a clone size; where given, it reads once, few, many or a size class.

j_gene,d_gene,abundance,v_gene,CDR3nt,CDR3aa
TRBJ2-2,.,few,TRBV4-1,TGCGCCAGCAGCCCACACGGAGGTTGGGGGGAGCTGTTTTTT,CASSPHGGWGELFF
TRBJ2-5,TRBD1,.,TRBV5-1,TGCGCCAGCAGCTCGGACAGGCCCACGGAGACCCAGTACTTC,CASSSDRPTETQYF
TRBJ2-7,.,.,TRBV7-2,TGTGCCAGCAGCTTAGCGGGGCCCTACGAGCAGTACTTC,CASSLAGPYEQYF
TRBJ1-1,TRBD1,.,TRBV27,TGTGCCAGCAGTTTCGCAGGGGGCACTGAAGCTTTCTTT,CASSFAGGTEAFF
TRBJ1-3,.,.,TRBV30,TGTGCCTGGAGGGCGACACTTCTTGCCCCTGGAAACACCATATATTTT,CAWRATLLAPGNTIYF
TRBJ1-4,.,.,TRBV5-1,TGCGCCAGCAGCTTCATGCCGGGACTGAGGACTTCCACAACTAATGAAAAACTGTTTTTT,CASSFMPGLRTSTTNEKLFF
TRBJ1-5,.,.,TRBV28,TGTGCCAGTTTACCTCAGGGTGAACAGCCCCAGCATTTT,CASLPQGEQPQHF
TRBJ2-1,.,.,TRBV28,TGTGCCAGCAGTATGCGCACAACAGACAATGAGCAGTTCTTC,CASSMRTTDNEQFF
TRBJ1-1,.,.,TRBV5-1,TGCGCCAGCAGTATAGACCGCGCGGGGAACACTGAAGCTTTCTTT,CASSIDRAGNTEAFF
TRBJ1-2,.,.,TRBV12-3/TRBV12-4,TGTGCCAGCAGTTTTTCGGGAGGCTACACCTTC,CASSFSGGYTF
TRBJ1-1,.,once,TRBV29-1,TGCAGCGTTGAAGATAGGGAGATAGCTTTCTTT,CSVEDREIAFF
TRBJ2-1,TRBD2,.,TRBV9,TGTGCCAGCAGCGTAGGTATTAGCGGGGGGCCCCGAGAGCAGTTCTTC,CASSVGISGGPREQFF
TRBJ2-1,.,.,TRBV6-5,TGTGCCAGCAGTTTATCTAGTAACCCATACAATGAGCAGTTCTTC,CASSLSSNPYNEQFF
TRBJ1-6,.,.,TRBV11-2,TGTGCCAGCAGCTCGCCAAGTCGGGAGGCGCTGGGTTCACCCCTCCACTTT,CASSSPSREALGSPLHF
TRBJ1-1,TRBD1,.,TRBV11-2,TGTGCCAGCAGCCCGGGACAGCTTAACACTGAAGCTTTCTTT,CASSPGQLNTEAFF
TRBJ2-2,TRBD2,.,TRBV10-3,TGTGCCATCAGTGGACTAGCTGACGAGGACACCGGGGAGCTGTTTTTT,CAISGLADEDTGELFF
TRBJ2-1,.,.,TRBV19,TGTGCCAGTAGCGGGGACTCCAATGAGCAGTTCTTC,CASSGDSNEQFF
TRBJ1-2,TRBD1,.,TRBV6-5,TGTGCCAGCAGAACGAGACAGGGAAAGGCGAAAGGCTACACCTTC,CASRTRQGKAKGYTF
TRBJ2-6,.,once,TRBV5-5,TGTGCCAGCTACGCTTCGGGACAATGGAACGTCCTGACTTTC,CASYASGQWNVLTF
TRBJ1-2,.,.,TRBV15,TGTGCCACCCAGGACAGAACCTATGGCTACACCTTC,CATQDRTYGYTF
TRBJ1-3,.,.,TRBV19,TGTGCCAGTAGTATAACCCCAAGGAGCTCTGGAAACACCATATATTTT,CASSITPRSSGNTIYF
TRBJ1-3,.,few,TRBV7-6,TGTGCCAGCAGCTTATCGGGATGGGTTTCTGGAAACACCATATATTTT,CASSLSGWVSGNTIYF
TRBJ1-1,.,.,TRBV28,TGTGCCAGCAGAAGGGACATGAACACTGAAGCTTTCTTT,CASRRDMNTEAFF
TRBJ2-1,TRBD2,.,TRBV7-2,TGTGCCAGCAGCCCAATGACTAGCGGGGGGGCAATGGTGGAGTTCTTC,CASSPMTSGGAMVEFF
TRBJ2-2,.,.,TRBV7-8,TGTGCCAGCAGCTTAGCGCGGCTCCCCGGGGAGCTGTTTTTT,CASSLARLPGELFF
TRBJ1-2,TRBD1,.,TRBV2,TGTGCCAGCAGCCCCAATGGACAGGGTAACTATGGCTACACCTTC,CASSPNGQGNYGYTF
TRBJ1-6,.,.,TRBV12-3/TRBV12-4,TGTGCCAGCAGCTCGACAGCCAATTCACCCCTCCACTTT,CASSSTANSPLHF
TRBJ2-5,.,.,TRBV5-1,TGCGCCAGCAGCCCGACTCCCGCCCAAGAGACCCAGTACTTC,CASSPTPAQETQYF
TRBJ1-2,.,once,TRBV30,TGTGCCTGGAGCTTCTCACCGGGACAAGCGGGCTACACCTTC,CAWSFSPGQAGYTF
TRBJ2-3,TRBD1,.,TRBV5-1,TGCGCCAGCAGCTCGGGACAGGGGGCGCCCACCGATACGCAGTATTTT,CASSSGQGAPTDTQYF
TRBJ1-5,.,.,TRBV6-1,TGTGCCAGCAGTGAAGTCTCCTCTAGGGGTGATCAGCCCCAGCATTTT,CASSEVSSRGDQPQHF
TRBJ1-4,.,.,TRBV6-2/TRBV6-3,TGTGCCAGCAGTAGGGAGGTGGGGGAAAAACTGTTTTTT,CASSREVGEKLFF
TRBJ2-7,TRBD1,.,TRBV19,TGTGCCAGTAGGAACCCGGGACAGGGGTACGAGCAGTACTTC,CASRNPGQGYEQYF
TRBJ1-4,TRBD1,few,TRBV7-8,TGTGCCAGCAGCTTAACCGGACAGGGGAATGAAAAACTGTTTTTT,CASSLTGQGNEKLFF
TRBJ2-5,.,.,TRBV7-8,TGTGCCAGCAGCTTACAGGATACTCCCGGGGGAACCCAGTACTTC,CASSLQDTPGGTQYF
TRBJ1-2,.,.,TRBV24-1,TGTGCCACCAGTGCTACTGCTAACTATGGCTACACCTTC,CATSATANYGYTF
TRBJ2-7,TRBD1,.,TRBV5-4,TGTGCCAGCAGCAGGGACAGGGAGAGCTCCTACGAGCAGTACTTC,CASSRDRESSYEQYF